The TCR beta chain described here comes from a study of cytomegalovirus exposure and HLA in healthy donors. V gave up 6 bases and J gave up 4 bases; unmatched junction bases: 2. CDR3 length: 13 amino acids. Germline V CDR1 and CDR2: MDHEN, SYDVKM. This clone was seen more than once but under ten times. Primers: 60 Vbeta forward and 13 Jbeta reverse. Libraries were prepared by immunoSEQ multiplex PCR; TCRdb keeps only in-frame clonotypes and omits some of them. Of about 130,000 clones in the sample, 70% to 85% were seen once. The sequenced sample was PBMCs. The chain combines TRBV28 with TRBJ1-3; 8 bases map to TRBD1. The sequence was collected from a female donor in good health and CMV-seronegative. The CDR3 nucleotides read TGTGCCAGCAGCAGGGGGCTAGGAAACACCATATATTTT. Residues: CASSRGLGNTIYF. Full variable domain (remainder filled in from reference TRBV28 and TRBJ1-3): DVKVTQSSRYLVKRTGEKVFLECVQDMDHENMFWYRQDPGLGLRLIYFSYDVKMKEKGDIPEGYSVSREKKERFSLILESASTNQTSMYLCASSRGLGNTIYFGEGSWLTVV.